A single sample is the source of the 22 T cell receptor beta chains below, sequenced in a study of blood T cell repertoires in COVID-19. Sequencing used immunoSEQ multiplex PCR; TCRdb keeps in-frame clones, though not all of them. The sample has about 270,000 clones; over 75% are singletons. The specimen was PBMCs or T cells enriched from blood (not recorded which). These receptors were obtained from a woman aged 18-30 years who had recovered from COVID-19.

The chain carries TRBV5-1 and TRBJ1-2, with D possibly being TRBD1 (5 bases). Germline loops: CDR1 SGHRS, CDR2 YFSETQ. V was trimmed by 0 bases and J by 7 bases, leaving 13 bases between them. The CDR3 has 14 residues. The CDR3 region is CASSLAVGRGGYTF. The CDR3 nucleotides are TGCGCCAGCAGCTTGGCCGTGGGAAGGGGTGGCTACACCTTC.

The rearrangement joins TRBV6-5 to TRBJ1-1; TRBD1 agrees at 7 bases. CDR1 and CDR2 from the germline V gene are MNHEY and SVGAGI. Losses at the gene ends were 0 bases for V and 0 bases for J; bases not matched to a gene: 1. This CDR3 has 15 amino acids. CDR3 residues: CASSYSDRMNTEAFF. DNA for the CDR3: TGTGCCAGCAGTTACTCGGACAGGATGAACACTGAAGCTTTCTTT.

The genes are TRBV19 and TRBJ2-2; 7 bases align to TRBD1. Unmatched junction bases numbered 12, after V lost 7 bases and J lost 4 bases. The CDR3 has 16 amino acids. CDR1 and CDR2 (germline): LNHDA, SQIVND (reference sequence). Here the CDR3 reads CASIPQGTSGTGELFF. CDR3 nucleotides: TGTGCCAGTATCCCACAGGGGACAAGTGGCACCGGGGAGCTGTTTTTT. The full variable domain, completed using reference TRBV19 and TRBJ2-2, is DGGITQSPKYLFRKEGQNVTLSCEQNLNHDAMYWYRQDPGQGLRLIYYSQIVNDFQKGDIAEGYSVSREKKESFPLTVTSAQKNPTAFYLCASIPQGTSGTGELFFGEGSRLTVL.

Comment on this clone: A read error may account for a junction end that differs from germline. The chain links TRBV20-1 to TRBJ1-2, with TRBD1 matching 7 bases. This CDR3 has 10 residues. Germline values: CDR1 DFQATT, CDR2 SNEGSKA (reference sequence). The CDR3 nucleotides read TGCTCAAGGACAGGACCCCTAATCGCCTTC. Translating it yields CSRTGPLIAF.

This chain uses TRBV7-2 with TRBJ2-7; D not resolved. Germline lookup yields CDR1 SGHTA and CDR2 FQGNSA. The CDR3 length is 13 residues. The germline V and J ends were trimmed by 4 bases and 2 bases, with 9 bases remaining between them. CDR3 bases: TGTGCCAGCAGCTCCCGGCGGCCCTACGAGCAGTACTTC. Its translation is CASSSRRPYEQYF.

This clone was seen a single time. The chain recombines TRBV20-1 with TRBJ1-2; 7 bases align to TRBD1. The junction had 3 bases not matched to a gene; V was cut back by 3 bases and J by 5 bases. CDR1 and CDR2 from the germline V gene are DFQATT and SNEGSKA (reference sequence). The CDR3 extends over 12 amino acids. CDR3 DNA: TGCAGTGCTAGTACAGGGGAGTATGGCTACACCTTC. This gives the protein CSASTGEYGYTF.

The genes are TRBV5-4 and TRBJ2-1, with D unresolved. The CDR3 has 13 residues. The germline gives CDR1 SGHNT, CDR2 YYREEE (reference sequence). Trimming took 4 bases from V and 5 from J, leaving 10 bases between them. The CDR3 sequence is CASSGNSNNEQFF. CDR3 bases: TGTGCCAGCAGCGGAAACAGCAACAATGAGCAGTTCTTC.

This clone was seen a few times. V is TRBV14 and J is TRBJ1-2; D ambiguous. The V end lost 6 bases, the J end lost 2 bases, and 19 bases lay between the germline ends. The length of the CDR3 is 16 residues. CDR1 and CDR2 (germline): SGHDN, FVKESK. CDR3 nucleotides: TGTGCCAGCAGGAAAGGGCGGGGAAGTGGCAACTATGGCTACACCTTC. Translation gives CASRKGRGSGNYGYTF.

The table lists this clone with a few counts. The V gene is TRBV4-1, the J gene TRBJ1-5; 10 nucleotides align to TRBD1. This CDR3 comprises 17 residues. Germline values: CDR1 MGHRA, CDR2 YSYEKL. V dropped 1 base and J dropped 4; count of bases not matched to a gene: 7. The CDR3 DNA sequence: TGCGCCAGCAGCCAAGCGACAGGGGGCGCGGTGAATCAGCCCCAGCATTTT. Its translation: CASSQATGGAVNQPQHF.

The chain joins TRBV11-2 to TRBJ2-7, with 7 bases identical to TRBD1. Looked up from germline, CDR1 is SGHAT and CDR2 is FQNNGV. V trimming: 0 bases; J trimming: 5 bases; junction bases outside the gene matches: 7. CDR3 length: 15 residues. CDR3 nucleotides: TGTGCCAGCAGCTTAGATCGGGGACAGTCCAACGAGCAGTACTTC. Protein product: CASSLDRGQSNEQYF. The variable domain in full, with the rest retrieved from reference TRBV11-2 and TRBJ2-7, is EAGVAQSPRYKIIEKRQSVAFWCNPISGHATLYWYQQILGQGPKLLIQFQNNGVVDDSQLPKDRFSAERLKGVDSTLKIQPAKLEDSAVYLCASSLDRGQSNEQYFGPGTRLTVT.

The table lists this clone with a few counts. CDR3 bases: TGTGCCAGCAGTGAACAGGGTAATGAGCAGTTCTTC. Its translation is CASSEQGNEQFF. V gene TRBV9 combines with J gene TRBJ2-1; a weak D match, TRBD1 (6 bases). The CDR3 is 12 residues long. Trimming pared 5 bases from V and 7 bases from J, leaving 10 bases between. Germline CDR1 SGDLS, CDR2 YYNGEE.

The chain has TRBV27 and TRBJ1-5; a possible D gene is TRBD1 (5 bases). The CDR3 loop spans 14 amino acids. Germline-derived CDR1 and CDR2 are MNHEY and SMNVEV (reference sequence). V lost 3 bases, J lost 7 bases, and 13 bases lay in between. CDR3 coding DNA: TGTGCCAGCAGTTTTGGCCAGGGTGGCCAGCCCCAGCATTTT. Its protein product is CASSFGQGGQPQHF.

The chain has TRBV14 and TRBJ1-2, with 9 nucleotides matching TRBD1. The CDR3 runs 15 residues. Germline-derived CDR1 and CDR2 are SGHDN and FVKESK. V shed 2 bases and J 7 bases; nucleotides not matched to a gene: 8. The CDR3 coding sequence is TGTGCCAGCAGCCAAACCCCACAGGGGGCGGGTGGCTACACCTTC. Its translation: CASSQTPQGAGGYTF.

This chain joins TRBV27 and TRBJ2-7; 11 bases are shared with TRBD1. The ends lost 3 bases at V and 4 bases at J; junction bases unmatched: 2. Germline assignment: CDR1 MNHEY and CDR2 SMNVEV (reference sequence). The CDR3 is 14 amino acids. CDR3 sequence (DNA): TGTGCCAGCAGTTTGGGACAGGGGGGATACGAGCAGTACTTC. Amino acid sequence: CASSLGQGGYEQYF.

This clone was observed a single time. J is TRBJ1-4 and V is TRBV3-1 (or the pseudogene TRBV3-2), with D perhaps matching TRBD1 (5 bases). Trimming took off 0 bases at V and 8 bases at J, with 13 bases between the two ends. The CDR3 is 15 amino acids. CDR1 is LGHDT, CDR2 YNNKEL, per germline (reference sequence). CDR3 sequence reads: CASSQESGSREKLFF. The CDR3 region has the DNA TGTGCCAGCAGCCAAGAATCAGGGTCGCGGGAAAAACTGTTTTTT.

This clone was found once. The chain uses TRBV13 and TRBJ2-3; 7 positions match TRBD2. Germline values: CDR1 PRHDT, CDR2 FYEKMQ (reference sequence). V lost 4 bases, J lost 0 bases, and 16 bases stayed unmatched. The CDR3 is 19 amino acids. CDR3 residues: CASSSEVGGDPASTDTQYF. The CDR3 DNA is TGTGCCAGCAGCTCCGAGGTGGGGGGGGATCCGGCTAGCACAGATACGCAGTATTTT.

V is TRBV18 and J is TRBJ1-2; possibly TRBD1 for D (6 bases). The CDR3 is made up of 15 amino acids. CDR1 KGHSH and CDR2 LQKENI come from the germline V gene. Between the trimmed V and J ends, which lost 1 base and 3 bases, there was a span of 12 bases. The CDR3 protein is CASSPQTGSDYGYTF. The CDR3 region has the DNA TGTGCCAGCTCACCACAAACAGGGTCGGACTATGGCTACACCTTC.

This chain uses TRBV7-9 with TRBJ2-3, with D possibly TRBD1 on 6 matching bases. Trimming removed 5 bases from V and 3 bases from J, with 12 bases in between. Germline V gene lookup returns CDR1 SEHNR and CDR2 FQNEAQ (reference sequence). The CDR3 is made up of 14 amino acids. This CDR3 is CASSISRGTDTQYF. As DNA, the CDR3 is TGTGCCAGCAGCATCAGCAGGGGAACAGATACGCAGTATTTT. Supplemented by reference TRBV7-9 and TRBJ2-3, the full variable domain reads DTGVSQNPRHKITKRGQNVTFRCDPISEHNRLYWYRQTLGQGPEFLTYFQNEAQLEKSRLLSDRFSAERPKGSFSTLEIQRTEQGDSAMYLCASSISRGTDTQYFGPGTRLTVL.

This chain uses TRBV21-1 with TRBJ2-7; TRBD1 is the table's D call, not checked against the DNA. TRBV21-1 is classified as a pseudogene. This CDR3 contains 16 residues. In DNA, the CDR3 is TGTGCCAGCAGCAAAACCCGACAGGGGAGTTCCTACGAGCAGTACTTC. Its translation is CASSKTRQGSSYEQYF.

This chain links TRBV5-4 with TRBJ2-5, with 9 bases fitting TRBD2. This CDR3 region has 15 residues. J gave up 9 bases and V 4 bases, and 13 bases lay outside the gene matches. Per germline, CDR1 SGHNT and CDR2 YYREEE (reference sequence). The CDR3 nucleotides read TGTGCCAGCAGCCCCCCTAGCGGGGATGAAGGCGCCCAGTACTTC. Translated, it gives CASSPPSGDEGAQYF.

This chain links TRBV6-2 or TRBV6-3 with TRBJ1-2; the D gene is possibly TRBD1 (6 bases). Trimming took off 9 bases at V and 7 bases at J, with 18 bases between the two ends. This CDR3 spans 13 amino acids. Germline values: CDR1 MNHEY, CDR2 SVGEGT. CDR3 sequence reads: CASSNQGLIGYTF. Here the CDR3 DNA reads TGTGCCAGTAGTAATCAGGGGTTGATTGGCTACACCTTC.

This sequence joins TRBV11-2 and TRBJ1-4, with D maybe TRBD1 (6 bases). Germline-derived CDR1 and CDR2 are SGHAT and FQNNGV. Trimming left V 4 bases short and J 4 bases short, with 16 bases between. The CDR3 is 16 amino acids. CDR3 protein: CASSSSGGPGNEKLFF. The CDR3 coding sequence is TGTGCCAGCAGCTCCTCCGGGGGGCCTGGTAATGAAAAACTGTTTTTT.